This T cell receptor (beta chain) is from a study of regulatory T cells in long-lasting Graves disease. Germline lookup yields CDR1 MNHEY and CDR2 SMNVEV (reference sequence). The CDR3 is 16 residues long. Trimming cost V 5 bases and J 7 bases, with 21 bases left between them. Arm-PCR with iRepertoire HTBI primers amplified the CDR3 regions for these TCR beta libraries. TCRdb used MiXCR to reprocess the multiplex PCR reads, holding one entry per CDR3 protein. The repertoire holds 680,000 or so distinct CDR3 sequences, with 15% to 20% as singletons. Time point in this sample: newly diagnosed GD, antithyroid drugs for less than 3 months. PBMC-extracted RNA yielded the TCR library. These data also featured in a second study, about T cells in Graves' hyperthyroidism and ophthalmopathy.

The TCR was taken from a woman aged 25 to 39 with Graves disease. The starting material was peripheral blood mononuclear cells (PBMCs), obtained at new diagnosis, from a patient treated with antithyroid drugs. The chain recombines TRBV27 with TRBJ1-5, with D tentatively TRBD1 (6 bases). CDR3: CASSTFPAGARQPQHF. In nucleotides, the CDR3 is TGTGCCAGCAGTACATTCCCCGCGGGGGCTCGACAGCCCCAGCATTTT.